This T cell receptor (beta chain) came from a study of T cells expressing NK-cell markers. CDR1 and CDR2 from the germline V gene are SGHRS and YFSETQ. The CDR3 length is 13 residues. TCRdb re-analyzed the 5' RACE reads; it lists each CDR3 protein once, without DNA. The sample table sets out almost 450,000 distinct CDR3 sequences. J is TRBJ2-1 and V is TRBV5-1; TCRdb's D call, TRBD1, is unchecked because there is no DNA. The TCR comes from a woman between 18 and 69 years old in good health. What was sequenced was blood T cells: a sorted CD56 or NKG2C T cell subset, CD4+ or CD8+ T cells, or bulk PBMC T cells (not recorded which). The CDR3 protein is CASFRQDYNEQFF.